This T cell receptor beta chain is from a study of blood T cells in healthy people across ages. In this sample, this clonotype turned up a few times. Its antigen is not identified. Germline values: CDR1 SQVTM, CDR2 ANQGSEA. V was trimmed by 6 bases and J by 3 bases, leaving 20 bases between them. This CDR3 comprises 15 residues. The study's findings and limits: Estimates of total diversity, which came from one million sequenced T cells, were considered to be underestimates. Compared with aged donors, long-lived donors showed fewer expanded clones, suggesting selection.

Extracted total RNA amounted to at least 5.5 micrograms for each sample. With a J-beta primer mix and a sample-barcoded 5' primer, a second PCR ran roughly 6 to 11 cycles. TCRdb re-derived calls from the 5' RACE reads in MiXCR, one entry per CDR3 protein. The profile shows approximately 1.5 million distinct CDR3 sequences, 30% to 35% of them singletons. The clonotype originates from a woman in her 30s in good health. J is TRBJ1-2 and V is TRBV29-1; TRBD1 is a possible D gene (5 bases). The sequencing input was blood. The DNA of the CDR3 is TGCAGCGTGGAAAACCCACGGCTGGGGGACTATGGCTACACCTTC. This translates into CSVENPRLGDYGYTF.